The TCR beta chain described here comes from a study of blood T cell repertoires in COVID-19. TCRdb's table, derived via immunoSEQ multiplex PCR, lists solely in-frame clones and lacks some. This table has roughly 64,000 clones, over 75% appearing once. After removal of 4 bases from V and 11 bases from J, the junction contained 4 bases not matched to a gene. This CDR3 is 14 amino acids long. Germline V gene sequence: CDR1 SNHLY, CDR2 FYNNEI. This TCR derives from a man aged 45-65 years with active COVID-19. The genes are TRBV2 and TRBJ2-5; 16 nucleotides line up with TRBD2. The sequenced sample was peripheral blood. The CDR3 sequence: CASSAGTSGGAQYF. The CDR3 coding sequence is TGTGCCAGCAGTGCCGGGACTAGCGGGGGGGCTCAGTACTTC.